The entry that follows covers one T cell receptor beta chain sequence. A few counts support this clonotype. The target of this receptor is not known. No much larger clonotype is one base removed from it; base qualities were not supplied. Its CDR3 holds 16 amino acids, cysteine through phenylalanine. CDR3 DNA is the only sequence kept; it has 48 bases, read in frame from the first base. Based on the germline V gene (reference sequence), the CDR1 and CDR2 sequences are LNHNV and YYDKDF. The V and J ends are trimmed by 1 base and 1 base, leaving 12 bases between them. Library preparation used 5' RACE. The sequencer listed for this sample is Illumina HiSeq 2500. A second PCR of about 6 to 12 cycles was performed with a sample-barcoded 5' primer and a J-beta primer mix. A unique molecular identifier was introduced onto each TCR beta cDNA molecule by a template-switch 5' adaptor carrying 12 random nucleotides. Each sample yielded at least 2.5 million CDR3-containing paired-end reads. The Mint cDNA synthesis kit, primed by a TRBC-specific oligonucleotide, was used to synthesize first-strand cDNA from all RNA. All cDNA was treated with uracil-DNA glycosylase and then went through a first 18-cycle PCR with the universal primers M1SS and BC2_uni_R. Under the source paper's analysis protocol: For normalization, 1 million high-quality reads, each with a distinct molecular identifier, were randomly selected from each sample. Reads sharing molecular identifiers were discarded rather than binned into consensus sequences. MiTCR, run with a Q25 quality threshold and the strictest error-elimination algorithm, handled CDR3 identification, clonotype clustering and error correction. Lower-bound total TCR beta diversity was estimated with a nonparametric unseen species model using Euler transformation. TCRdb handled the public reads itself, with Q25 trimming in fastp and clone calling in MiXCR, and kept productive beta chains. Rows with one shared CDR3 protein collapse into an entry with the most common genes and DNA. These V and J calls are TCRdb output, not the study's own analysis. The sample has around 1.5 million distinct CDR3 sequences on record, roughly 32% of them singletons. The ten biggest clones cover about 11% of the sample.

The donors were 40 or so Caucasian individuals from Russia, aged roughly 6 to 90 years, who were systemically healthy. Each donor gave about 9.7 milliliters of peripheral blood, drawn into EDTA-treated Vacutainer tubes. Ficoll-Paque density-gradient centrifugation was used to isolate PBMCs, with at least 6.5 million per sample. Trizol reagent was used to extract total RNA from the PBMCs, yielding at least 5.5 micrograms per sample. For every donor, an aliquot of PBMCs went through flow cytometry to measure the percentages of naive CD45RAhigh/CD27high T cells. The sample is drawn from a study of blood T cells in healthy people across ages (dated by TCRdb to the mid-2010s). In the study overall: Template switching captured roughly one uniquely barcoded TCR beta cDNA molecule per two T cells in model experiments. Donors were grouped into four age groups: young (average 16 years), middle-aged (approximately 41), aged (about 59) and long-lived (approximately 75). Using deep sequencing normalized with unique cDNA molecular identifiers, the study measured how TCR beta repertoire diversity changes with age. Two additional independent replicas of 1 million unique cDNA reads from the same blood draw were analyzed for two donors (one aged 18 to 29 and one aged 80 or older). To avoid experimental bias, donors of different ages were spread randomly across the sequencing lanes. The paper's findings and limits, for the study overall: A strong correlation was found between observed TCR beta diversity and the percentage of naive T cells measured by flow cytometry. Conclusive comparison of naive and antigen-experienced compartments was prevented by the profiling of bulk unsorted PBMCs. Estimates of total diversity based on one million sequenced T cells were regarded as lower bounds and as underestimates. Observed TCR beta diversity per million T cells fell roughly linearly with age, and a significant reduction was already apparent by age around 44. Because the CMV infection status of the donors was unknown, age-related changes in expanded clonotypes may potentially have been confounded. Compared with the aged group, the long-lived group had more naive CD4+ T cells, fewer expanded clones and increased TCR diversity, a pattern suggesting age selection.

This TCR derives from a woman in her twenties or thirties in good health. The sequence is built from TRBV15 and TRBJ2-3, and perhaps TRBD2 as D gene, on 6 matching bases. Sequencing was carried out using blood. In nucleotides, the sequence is TGTGCCACCAGCAGAGGGAGGGGCGGGGGCACAGATACGCAGTATTTT. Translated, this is CATSRGRGGGTDTQYF.